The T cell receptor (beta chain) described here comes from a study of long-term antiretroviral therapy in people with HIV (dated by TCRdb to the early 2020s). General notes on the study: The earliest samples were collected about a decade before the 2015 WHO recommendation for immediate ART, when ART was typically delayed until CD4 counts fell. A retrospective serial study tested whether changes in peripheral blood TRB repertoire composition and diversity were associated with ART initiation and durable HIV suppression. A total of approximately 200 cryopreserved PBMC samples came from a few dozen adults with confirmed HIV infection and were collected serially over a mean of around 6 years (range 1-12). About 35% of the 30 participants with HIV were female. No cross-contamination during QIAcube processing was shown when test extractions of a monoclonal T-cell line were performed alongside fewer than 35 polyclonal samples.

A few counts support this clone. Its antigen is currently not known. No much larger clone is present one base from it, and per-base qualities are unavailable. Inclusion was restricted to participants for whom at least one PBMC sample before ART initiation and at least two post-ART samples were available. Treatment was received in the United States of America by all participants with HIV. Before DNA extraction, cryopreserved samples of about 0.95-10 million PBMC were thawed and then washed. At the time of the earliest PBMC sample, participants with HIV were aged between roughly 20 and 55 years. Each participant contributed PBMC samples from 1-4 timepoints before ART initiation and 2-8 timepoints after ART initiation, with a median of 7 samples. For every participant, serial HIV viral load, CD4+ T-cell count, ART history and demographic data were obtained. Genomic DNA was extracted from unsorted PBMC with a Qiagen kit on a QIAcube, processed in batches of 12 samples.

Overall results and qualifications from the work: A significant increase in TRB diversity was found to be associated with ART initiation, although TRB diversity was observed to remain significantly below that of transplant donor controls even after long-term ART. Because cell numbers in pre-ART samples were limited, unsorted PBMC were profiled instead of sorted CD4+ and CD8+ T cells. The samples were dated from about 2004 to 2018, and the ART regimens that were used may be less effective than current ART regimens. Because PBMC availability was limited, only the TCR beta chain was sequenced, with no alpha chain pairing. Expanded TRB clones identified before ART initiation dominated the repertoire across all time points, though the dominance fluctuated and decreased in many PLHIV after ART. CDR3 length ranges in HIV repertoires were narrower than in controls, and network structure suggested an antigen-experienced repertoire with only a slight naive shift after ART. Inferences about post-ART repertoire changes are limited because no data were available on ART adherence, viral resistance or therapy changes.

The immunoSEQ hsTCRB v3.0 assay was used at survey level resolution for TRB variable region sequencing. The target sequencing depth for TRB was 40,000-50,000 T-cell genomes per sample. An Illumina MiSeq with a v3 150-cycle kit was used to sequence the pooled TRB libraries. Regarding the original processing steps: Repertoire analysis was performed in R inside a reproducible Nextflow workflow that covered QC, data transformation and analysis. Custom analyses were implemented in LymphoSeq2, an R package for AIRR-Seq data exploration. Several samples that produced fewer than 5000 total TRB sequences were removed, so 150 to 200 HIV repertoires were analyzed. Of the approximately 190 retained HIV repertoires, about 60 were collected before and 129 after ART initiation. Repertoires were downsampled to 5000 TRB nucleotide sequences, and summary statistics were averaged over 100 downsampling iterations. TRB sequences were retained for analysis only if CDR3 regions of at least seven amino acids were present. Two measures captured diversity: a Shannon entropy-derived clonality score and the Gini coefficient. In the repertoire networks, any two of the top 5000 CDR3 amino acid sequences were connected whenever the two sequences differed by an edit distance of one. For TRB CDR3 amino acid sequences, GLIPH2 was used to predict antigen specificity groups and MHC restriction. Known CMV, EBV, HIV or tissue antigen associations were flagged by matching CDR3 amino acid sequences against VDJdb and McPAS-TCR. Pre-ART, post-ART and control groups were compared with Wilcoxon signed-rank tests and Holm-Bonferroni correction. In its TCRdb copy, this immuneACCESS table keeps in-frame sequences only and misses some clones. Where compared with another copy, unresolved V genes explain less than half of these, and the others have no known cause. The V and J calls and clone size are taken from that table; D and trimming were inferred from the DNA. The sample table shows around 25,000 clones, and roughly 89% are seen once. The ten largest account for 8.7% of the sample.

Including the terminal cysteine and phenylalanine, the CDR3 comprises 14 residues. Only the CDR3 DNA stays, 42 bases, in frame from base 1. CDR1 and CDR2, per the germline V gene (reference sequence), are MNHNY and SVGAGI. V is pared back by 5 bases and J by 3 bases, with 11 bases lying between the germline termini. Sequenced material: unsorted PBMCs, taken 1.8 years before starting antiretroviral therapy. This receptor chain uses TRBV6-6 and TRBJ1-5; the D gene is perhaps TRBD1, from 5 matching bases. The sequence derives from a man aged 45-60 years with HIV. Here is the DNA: TGTGCCAGCAGTCCCAGACAGATCAATCAGCCCCAGCATTTT. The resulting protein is CASSPRQINQPQHF.